The clone carrying this T cell receptor (beta chain) was seen a few times. The data were obtained in a study of early T cells in non-severe SARS-CoV-2 infection. Individual cDNA molecules were tagged with unique molecular identifiers. TCRdb recomputed calls from the 5' RACE reads with MiXCR, one row per CDR3 protein. The sample has about 49,000 distinct CDR3 sequences; approximately 12% are singletons. V shed 5 bases and J 7 bases; nucleotides not matched to a gene: 4. From germline, CDR1 is SGHAT and CDR2 FQNNGV. The CDR3 loop spans 15 amino acids. Material for sequencing was whole blood. The sequence was obtained from an adult who was a healthcare worker with PCR-confirmed SARS-CoV-2 infection or an uninfected control (not recorded which). The chain links TRBV11-2 to TRBJ2-1; 14 nucleotides line up with TRBD2. CDR3 nucleotides: TGTGCCAGCAGCATGACTAGCGGGAGGGGTAATGAGCAGTTCTTC. This translates into CASSMTSGRGNEQFF. Looking up the rest from reference TRBV11-2 and TRBJ2-1 gives the full variable domain: EAGVAQSPRYKIIEKRQSVAFWCNPISGHATLYWYQQILGQGPKLLIQFQNNGVVDDSQLPKDRFSAERLKGVDSTLKIQPAKLEDSAVYLCASSMTSGRGNEQFFGPGTRLTVL.